This T cell receptor beta chain was captured by sequencing in a study of T cells after yellow fever vaccination. The overall study: Libraries from low-cell-number fractions were prepared with the SMART-Seq v4 Ultra Low Input RNA kit. General study findings and limits: Peak timing came faster in the weaker secondary response, day 5 versus 15. Clones from primary vaccination mostly reappeared after the booster (approximately 96% CD4, about 88% CD8).

This clonotype has more than one count but fewer than ten. Its antigen is as yet unknown. V lost 6 bases and J lost 9, with 21 bases in between. The germline CDR1 and CDR2 sequences are MNHEY and SMNVEV (reference sequence). This CDR3 contains 15 residues. The TCR cDNA carried a universal primer site and UMIs from 5'RACE template switching. TCRdb re-analysed the 5' RACE reads in MiXCR, keeping a single row per CDR3 protein. The table has hundreds of thousands of distinct CDR3 sequences, 12% seen once; the top ten hold 3% to 4%. The sequence was obtained from a man in his late teens or twenties who received the YFV17D yellow fever vaccine. The V call is TRBV27, the J call TRBJ2-1; D unclear. Source: CD4+ T cells sorted from PBMCs, taken 15 days after the yellow fever booster vaccination. The CDR3 reads CASSRQTAYGGEQFF. For the CDR3, the DNA is TGTGCCAGCAGCCGCCAGACCGCTTATGGTGGTGAGCAGTTCTTC.